The rows below give T cell receptor beta chains drawn from one sample of a study of T cell repertoires in cytomegalovirus infection. TCRdb reanalysed the reads using MiXCR and keeps one entry per CDR3 protein. The sample shows 200,000 to 300,000 distinct CDR3 sequences, less than 9.5% of them seen only once. The sample taken for sequencing was PBMCs. The receptors originated from a human donor in good health (CMV status not recorded). Some clones in this sample may be carry-over from other donors' samples. The CDR3 runs from the conserved cysteine through the conserved F or W. Fields, in order: V gene, J gene, D gene, clone size, CDR3 protein, CDR3 DNA. D genes are given only for firm matches. Only part of the rows carry a size: once, few, many, or a class if the clone is expanded.

V gene: TRBV27; J gene: TRBJ2-1; D gene: TRBD2; clone size: many; CDR3 protein: CASSLTGTSGSGEQFF; CDR3 DNA: TGTGCCAGCAGTTTGACCGGGACTAGCGGGAGTGGTGAGCAGTTCTTC
V gene: TRBV5-4; J gene: TRBJ2-5; D gene: .; clone size: .; CDR3 protein: CASSFGVWETQYF; CDR3 DNA: TGTGCCAGCAGCTTCGGGGTTTGGGAGACCCAGTACTTC
V gene: TRBV20-1; J gene: TRBJ2-1; D gene: TRBD2; clone size: .; CDR3 protein: CSASSGAQAYNEQFF; CDR3 DNA: TGCAGTGCTTCTAGCGGGGCCCAAGCCTACAATGAGCAGTTCTTC
V gene: TRBV7-2; J gene: TRBJ1-2; D gene: .; clone size: many; CDR3 protein: CASSLLEGLNTF; CDR3 DNA: TGTGCCAGCAGCTTATTGGAGGGGCTTAACACCTTC
V gene: TRBV19; J gene: TRBJ2-5; D gene: .; clone size: .; CDR3 protein: CASSTRIGEMVETQYF; CDR3 DNA: TGTGCCAGTAGTACGAGGATAGGGGAGATGGTCGAGACCCAGTACTTC
V gene: TRBV27; J gene: TRBJ1-1; D gene: TRBD1; clone size: many; CDR3 protein: CASSSRGKSEAFF; CDR3 DNA: TGTGCCAGCAGTTCCAGGGGGAAGAGTGAAGCTTTCTTT
V gene: TRBV6-1; J gene: TRBJ2-1; D gene: .; clone size: many; CDR3 protein: CASSPGLVQGSEQFF; CDR3 DNA: TGTGCCAGCAGCCCCGGACTAGTACAGGGTTCTGAGCAGTTCTTC
V gene: TRBV7-2; J gene: TRBJ2-5; D gene: .; clone size: .; CDR3 protein: CASRRDEETQYF; CDR3 DNA: TGTGCCAGCAGGCGGGACGAAGAGACCCAGTACTTC
V gene: TRBV7-2; J gene: TRBJ2-2; D gene: .; clone size: few; CDR3 protein: CASSQQGTGELFF; CDR3 DNA: TGTGCCAGCAGCCAGCAGGGCACCGGGGAGCTGTTTTTT
V gene: TRBV15; J gene: TRBJ1-1; D gene: TRBD1; clone size: few; CDR3 protein: CATSRDLDRGTEAFF; CDR3 DNA: TGTGCCACCAGCAGAGATCTCGACAGGGGCACTGAAGCTTTCTTT
V gene: TRBV11-3; J gene: TRBJ1-1; D gene: TRBD1; clone size: many; CDR3 protein: CASSLVGQGTTEAFF; CDR3 DNA: TGTGCCAGCAGCTTAGTGGGACAGGGGACCACTGAAGCTTTCTTT
V gene: TRBV5-1; J gene: TRBJ1-5; D gene: .; clone size: few; CDR3 protein: CASRKDASNQPQHF; CDR3 DNA: TGCGCCAGCAGAAAGGACGCGAGCAATCAGCCCCAGCATTTT
V gene: TRBV7-6; J gene: TRBJ2-3; D gene: .; clone size: .; CDR3 protein: CASSFGEADTQYF; CDR3 DNA: TGTGCCAGCAGCTTTGGGGAAGCAGATACGCAGTATTTT
V gene: TRBV7-9; J gene: TRBJ2-7; D gene: .; clone size: many; CDR3 protein: CASSLRQGRDEQYF; CDR3 DNA: TGTGCCAGCAGCTTACGTCAGGGGAGGGACGAGCAGTACTTC
V gene: TRBV14; J gene: TRBJ2-5; D gene: TRBD2; clone size: once; CDR3 protein: CASSQDLTSGGRGTQYF; CDR3 DNA: TGTGCCAGCAGCCAAGACCTAACTAGCGGGGGCCGGGGGACCCAGTACTTC
V gene: TRBV6-2/TRBV6-3; J gene: TRBJ2-2; D gene: .; clone size: .; CDR3 protein: CASRDSNTGELFF; CDR3 DNA: TGTGCCAGCAGAGACAGCAACACCGGGGAGCTGTTTTTT
V gene: TRBV7-2; J gene: TRBJ2-1; D gene: .; clone size: many; CDR3 protein: CASSYSGLVEQFF; CDR3 DNA: TGTGCCAGCAGCTACAGCGGGTTGGTTGAGCAGTTCTTC
V gene: TRBV7-8; J gene: TRBJ1-6; D gene: .; clone size: many; CDR3 protein: CASSSTRAGDSPLHF; CDR3 DNA: TGTGCCAGCAGCTCGACCAGGGCGGGTGATTCACCCCTCCACTTT
V gene: TRBV6-6; J gene: TRBJ2-3; D gene: .; clone size: many; CDR3 protein: CASSYEARADTQYF; CDR3 DNA: TGTGCCAGCAGTTACGAGGCCAGGGCAGATACGCAGTATTTT
V gene: TRBV20-1; J gene: TRBJ1-1; D gene: .; clone size: many; CDR3 protein: CSARSRGPEAFF; CDR3 DNA: TGCAGTGCTAGAAGTAGGGGACCTGAAGCTTTCTTT
V gene: TRBV30; J gene: TRBJ2-5; D gene: TRBD2; clone size: .; CDR3 protein: CAWRGEETQYF; CDR3 DNA: TGTGCCTGGCGGGGGGAAGAGACCCAGTACTTC
V gene: TRBV20-1; J gene: TRBJ1-4; D gene: .; clone size: .; CDR3 protein: CSALDTNNEKLFF; CDR3 DNA: TGCAGTGCCCTGGACACAAATAATGAAAAACTGTTTTTT
V gene: TRBV7-2; J gene: TRBJ1-5; D gene: TRBD1; clone size: many; CDR3 protein: CASSPTDRGYQPQHF; CDR3 DNA: TGTGCCAGCAGTCCTACGGACAGGGGGTATCAGCCCCAGCATTTT
V gene: TRBV7-2; J gene: TRBJ2-5; D gene: TRBD2; clone size: many; CDR3 protein: CASSLAGLAQETQYF; CDR3 DNA: TGTGCCAGCAGCTTAGCGGGACTAGCCCAAGAGACCCAGTACTTC
V gene: TRBV12-3/TRBV12-4; J gene: TRBJ2-7; D gene: TRBD2; clone size: many; CDR3 protein: CASSSLAGRTYEQYF; CDR3 DNA: TGTGCCAGCAGTTCATTAGCGGGGCGTACCTACGAGCAGTACTTC
V gene: TRBV7-3; J gene: TRBJ2-2; D gene: TRBD2; clone size: many; CDR3 protein: CASSTNSGGAGELFF; CDR3 DNA: TGTGCCAGCAGCACAAACAGCGGGGGGGCCGGGGAGCTGTTTTTT
V gene: TRBV20-1; J gene: TRBJ1-5; D gene: .; clone size: many; CDR3 protein: CSASFGSNQPQHF; CDR3 DNA: TGCAGTGCTAGTTTCGGGTCAAATCAGCCCCAGCATTTT
V gene: TRBV7-2; J gene: TRBJ1-1; D gene: .; clone size: few; CDR3 protein: CASSLALANTEAFF; CDR3 DNA: TGTGCCAGCAGCTTAGCGCTTGCAAACACTGAAGCTTTCTTT
V gene: TRBV20-1; J gene: TRBJ1-1; D gene: .; clone size: many; CDR3 protein: CSARAGTAEAFF; CDR3 DNA: TGCAGTGCTAGAGCGGGGACCGCTGAAGCTTTCTTT
V gene: TRBV15; J gene: TRBJ2-2; D gene: .; clone size: many; CDR3 protein: CATEGQKNTGELFF; CDR3 DNA: TGTGCCACCGAGGGACAAAAGAACACCGGGGAGCTGTTTTTT
V gene: TRBV11-3; J gene: TRBJ2-2; D gene: .; clone size: few; CDR3 protein: CASSTGQAGTGELFF; CDR3 DNA: TGTGCCAGCAGCACCGGACAGGCGGGGACCGGGGAGCTGTTTTTT
V gene: TRBV20-1; J gene: TRBJ1-1; D gene: TRBD1; clone size: many; CDR3 protein: CSARKGATMNTEAFF; CDR3 DNA: TGCAGTGCTAGAAAGGGGGCGACCATGAACACTGAAGCTTTCTTT
V gene: TRBV9; J gene: TRBJ1-3; D gene: .; clone size: .; CDR3 protein: CASSGEWARNTIYF; CDR3 DNA: TGTGCCAGCAGCGGTGAGTGGGCAAGAAACACCATATATTTT
V gene: TRBV7-9; J gene: TRBJ2-3; D gene: .; clone size: many; CDR3 protein: CASSLARLGEPDTQYF; CDR3 DNA: TGTGCCAGCAGCTTAGCGCGCTTAGGCGAGCCAGATACGCAGTATTTT
V gene: TRBV15; J gene: TRBJ2-3; D gene: .; clone size: few; CDR3 protein: CATSRHVADSVDTQYF; CDR3 DNA: TGTGCCACCAGCAGACATGTGGCGGATTCGGTAGATACGCAGTATTTT
V gene: TRBV20-1; J gene: TRBJ2-6; D gene: .; clone size: .; CDR3 protein: CSASDPSGANVLTF; CDR3 DNA: TGCAGTGCATCAGACCCCTCTGGGGCCAACGTCCTGACTTTC
V gene: TRBV27; J gene: TRBJ2-7; D gene: .; clone size: many; CDR3 protein: CASSRLPRIYEQYF; CDR3 DNA: TGTGCCAGCAGCAGACTACCCCGCATCTACGAGCAGTACTTC
V gene: TRBV19; J gene: TRBJ1-1; D gene: .; clone size: .; CDR3 protein: CASRLSRDLNTEAFF; CDR3 DNA: TGTGCCAGTCGCCTATCAAGGGATCTGAACACTGAAGCTTTCTTT
V gene: TRBV7-2; J gene: TRBJ1-2; D gene: TRBD1; clone size: few; CDR3 protein: CASSAQQGAQGYTF; CDR3 DNA: TGTGCCAGCAGCGCACAGCAGGGGGCGCAGGGCTACACCTTC
V gene: TRBV7-6; J gene: TRBJ2-5; D gene: TRBD2; clone size: many; CDR3 protein: CASSLGASGGQETQYF; CDR3 DNA: TGTGCCAGCAGCTTAGGGGCCAGCGGGGGACAAGAGACCCAGTACTTC
V gene: TRBV5-1; J gene: TRBJ2-2; D gene: .; clone size: .; CDR3 protein: CASSEGRQSNTGELFF; CDR3 DNA: TGCGCCAGCAGTGAGGGGCGACAGTCGAACACCGGGGAGCTGTTTTTT
V gene: TRBV7-2; J gene: TRBJ2-7; D gene: .; clone size: .; CDR3 protein: CASSLTTYEQYF; CDR3 DNA: TGTGCCAGCAGCTTAACCACCTACGAGCAGTACTTC
V gene: TRBV10-3; J gene: TRBJ2-3; D gene: .; clone size: many; CDR3 protein: CATRHSGSTDTQYF; CDR3 DNA: TGTGCCACCAGGCATAGCGGTAGCACAGATACGCAGTATTTT
V gene: TRBV27; J gene: TRBJ2-1; D gene: TRBD2; clone size: many; CDR3 protein: CASSSGRHQFF; CDR3 DNA: TGTGCCAGCTCTAGCGGGAGGCACCAGTTCTTC
V gene: TRBV7-2; J gene: TRBJ2-2; D gene: TRBD1; clone size: many; CDR3 protein: CASRRTGDTGELFF; CDR3 DNA: TGTGCCAGCAGGCGGACAGGGGATACCGGGGAGCTGTTTTTT
V gene: TRBV9; J gene: TRBJ1-5; D gene: .; clone size: few; CDR3 protein: CASSDGNQPQHF; CDR3 DNA: TGTGCCAGCAGCGACGGCAATCAGCCCCAGCATTTT
V gene: TRBV15; J gene: TRBJ2-6; D gene: .; clone size: .; CDR3 protein: CATSRDQWSGANVLTF; CDR3 DNA: TGTGCCACCAGCAGAGATCAGTGGTCTGGGGCCAACGTCCTGACTTTC
V gene: TRBV11-2; J gene: TRBJ2-2; D gene: TRBD2; clone size: many; CDR3 protein: CASSSGLAGGRGELFF; CDR3 DNA: TGTGCCAGCAGCTCCGGACTAGCGGGAGGAAGGGGGGAGCTGTTTTTT
V gene: TRBV7-2; J gene: TRBJ1-5; D gene: .; clone size: .; CDR3 protein: CASSLGPTARGNQPQHF; CDR3 DNA: TGTGCCAGCAGCTTAGGGCCGACAGCCCGGGGTAATCAGCCCCAGCATTTT
V gene: TRBV7-2; J gene: TRBJ1-5; D gene: .; clone size: many; CDR3 protein: CASSPRTGGNQPQHF; CDR3 DNA: TGTGCCAGCAGCCCCCGAACCGGCGGCAATCAGCCCCAGCATTTT
V gene: TRBV27; J gene: TRBJ2-3; D gene: TRBD2; clone size: .; CDR3 protein: CASSLAGVVGLVGAQYF; CDR3 DNA: TGTGCCAGCAGTTTAGCGGGGGTGGTTGGACTAGTCGGAGCGCAGTATTTT
V gene: TRBV20-1; J gene: TRBJ2-2; D gene: TRBD2; clone size: many; CDR3 protein: CSARPLTSGSAGELFF; CDR3 DNA: TGCAGTGCTAGACCCCTGACTAGCGGGAGCGCCGGGGAGCTGTTTTTT
V gene: TRBV11-2; J gene: TRBJ2-5; D gene: TRBD2; clone size: many; CDR3 protein: CASKRREGRLETQYF; CDR3 DNA: TGTGCCAGTAAGAGAAGGGAGGGCCGTTTGGAGACCCAGTACTTC
V gene: TRBV7-2; J gene: TRBJ2-1; D gene: TRBD2; clone size: many; CDR3 protein: CASSRAASGYNEQFF; CDR3 DNA: TGTGCCAGCAGCCGTGCCGCTAGCGGTTACAATGAGCAGTTCTTC
V gene: TRBV7-6; J gene: TRBJ2-5; D gene: .; clone size: few; CDR3 protein: CASSPRKRGEETQYF; CDR3 DNA: TGTGCCAGCAGCCCCCGGAAACGAGGCGAAGAGACCCAGTACTTC